The 30 T cell receptor beta chains reported below all come from one sample, sequenced in a study of identical twins. TCRdb redid the calling of the 5' RACE reads with MiXCR, one entry per CDR3 protein. Of 400,000 to 500,000 distinct CDR3 sequences in the sample, about 18% were seen once. Sequences were obtained from naive T cells sorted from blood. The source of these receptors is a man over 45 in good health.

This clonotype was counted only a few times. The gene calls are TRBV6-1 and TRBJ2-1; TRBD2 matches 9 bases. CDR3 length: 15 residues. J was trimmed by 3 bases and V by 6 bases; bases with no gene match: 6. Per germline, CDR1 MNHNS and CDR2 SASEGT. CDR3 loop: CASRKERGDYNEQFF. The CDR3, as DNA: TGTGCCAGCAGAAAAGAGCGGGGGGACTACAATGAGCAGTTCTTC.

The chain's CDR3 is CASSLAPQGLEQYF. DNA of the CDR3: TGTGCCAGCAGCTTAGCGCCACAAGGTCTCGAGCAGTACTTC. This chain links TRBV7-2 with TRBJ2-7; no clear D. The CDR3 loop spans 14 amino acids. Germline V gene sequence: CDR1 SGHTA, CDR2 FQGNSA. Trimming removed 0 bases from V and 6 bases from J, with 12 bases in between.

The rearrangement links TRBV3-1 to TRBJ2-2; 7 bases line up with TRBD2. V dropped 4 bases and J dropped 5; count of bases not matched to a gene: 7. CDR1 and CDR2 from the germline V gene are LGHDT and YNNKEL (reference sequence). The CDR3 covers 15 residues. The CDR3, as DNA: TGTGCCAGCAGCCCCCGGGACTATTTGACCGGGGAGCTGTTTTTT. Encoded protein: CASSPRDYLTGELFF.

This clonotype occurred many times. The V and J genes are TRBV30 and TRBJ2-7; 7 bases map to TRBD1. With 3 bases clipped from V and 9 bases from J, the junction kept 11 bases outside the gene matches. CDR1 and CDR2 (germline): GTSNPN, SVGIG (reference sequence). This CDR3 has 13 residues. CDR3 in amino acids: CAWSAKTGLGQYF. Written as DNA, the CDR3 is TGTGCCTGGAGCGCCAAGACAGGGCTGGGGCAGTACTTC.

This clonotype was observed a few times. J is TRBJ2-2 and V is TRBV20-1; possible D gene TRBD1, 6 bases. Trimming took off 3 bases at V and 5 bases at J, with 13 bases between the two ends. The CDR3 consists of 14 residues. Germline V gene sequence: CDR1 DFQATT, CDR2 SNEGSKA (reference sequence). The CDR3 coding sequence is TGCAGTGCTAGGAACAGGGCCAGGACCGGGGAGCTGTTTTTT. Amino acids: CSARNRARTGELFF.

This clonotype was counted a few times. The rearrangement joins TRBV7-6 to TRBJ2-5; D is possibly TRBD1 (5 bases). This CDR3 is built from 14 residues. Germline CDR1 is SGHVS and CDR2 is FNYEAQ. The V end lost 6 bases, the J end lost 4 bases, and 15 bases lay between the germline ends. For the CDR3, the DNA is TGTGCCAGCAGTTCCAAGGCAGGGTTAGAGACCCAGTACTTC. This sequence encodes CASSSKAGLETQYF.

This clonotype showed up just a few times. This chain's CDR3 is CASSSLASPGNEQFF. In DNA, the CDR3 is TGTGCCAGCAGCTCCTTGGCCAGCCCGGGGAATGAGCAGTTCTTC. The genes are TRBV5-6 and TRBJ2-1, with D possibly matching TRBD2 (5 bases). Per germline, CDR1 SGHDT and CDR2 YYEEEE. The CDR3 totals 15 residues. The V gene lost 3 bases and the J gene lost 7 bases, with 17 bases spanning the gap.

The chain combines TRBV6-1 with TRBJ2-5; unclear D gene. Trimming cost V 2 bases and J 5 bases, with 12 bases left between them. Germline loops: CDR1 MNHNS, CDR2 SASEGT. The CDR3 loop spans 14 amino acids. The CDR3 here is CASSELERRETQYF. CDR3 nucleotide sequence: TGTGCCAGCAGTGAACTGGAGCGCCGGGAGACCCAGTACTTC.

This chain connects TRBV4-3 to TRBJ2-5; D gene uncertain. CDR3 length: 15 amino acids. Trimming took off 1 base at V and 5 bases at J, with 14 bases between the two ends. Germline V gene lookup returns CDR1 LGHNA and CDR2 YSLEER. CDR3 sequence: CASSQVPTIRETQYF. The CDR3 DNA is TGCGCCAGCAGCCAAGTACCAACCATCCGGGAGACCCAGTACTTC.

This clonotype was seen only a few times. This chain connects TRBV10-3 to TRBJ2-7; 7 bases fit TRBD2. The CDR3 is made up of 18 amino acids. After removal of 2 bases from V and 2 bases from J, the junction contained 15 bases not matched to a gene. Germline V lookup: CDR1 ENHRY, CDR2 SYGVKD. CDR3 bases: TGTGCCATCAGTGAGCCGCTGGTGTCGGCGGGAGCTACCTACGAGCAGTACTTC. This gives the protein CAISEPLVSAGATYEQYF.

This clonotype was detected ten times or more. This CDR3 reads CASSEITGPVRSGANVLTF. As DNA, the CDR3 is TGTGCCAGCAGCGAAATAACAGGGCCCGTTCGGTCTGGGGCCAACGTCCTGACTTTC. The chain has TRBV7-9 and TRBJ2-6; a weak D match, TRBD1 (6 bases). The CDR3 is 19 amino acids. The V gene lost 5 bases and the J gene lost 1 base, with 21 bases spanning the gap. Germline loops: CDR1 SEHNR, CDR2 FQNEAQ (reference sequence).

The sample holds a few counts of this clonotype. The chain has TRBV6-6 and TRBJ2-7; D gene uncertain. Trimming removed 2 bases at V and 5 bases at J, with 7 bases between. The CDR3 is made up of 12 amino acids. The germline V gene has CDR1 MNHNY and CDR2 SVGAGI (reference sequence). CDR3: CASSYIGDEQYF. DNA of the CDR3: TGTGCCAGCAGTTACATTGGGGACGAGCAGTACTTC.

This clonotype was observed a few times. The chain couples TRBV30 to TRBJ2-5; no reliable D call. CDR3 length: 13 amino acids. Trimming took off 4 bases at V and 0 bases at J, with 9 bases between the two ends. CDR1 GTSNPN and CDR2 SVGIG come from the germline V gene (reference sequence). CDR3 sequence: CAWTSQNQETQYF. CDR3 in DNA: TGTGCCTGGACCTCACAGAACCAAGAGACCCAGTACTTC.

The gene calls are TRBV7-8 and TRBJ2-5; tentatively, D is TRBD2 (5 bases). The CDR3 consists of 15 residues. Germline loops: CDR1 SGHVS, CDR2 FQNEAQ. V lost 2 bases and J 3 bases, leaving 13 bases between the germline ends. Written as DNA, the CDR3 is TGTGCCAGCAGCTTAAGGCGGCTAGCCGAAGAGACCCAGTACTTC. Amino acids: CASSLRRLAEETQYF.

This clonotype was detected many times. The chain recombines TRBV5-1 with TRBJ1-2; 10 nucleotides line up with TRBD1. CDR3 length equals 15 residues. V shed 4 bases and J 5 bases; nucleotides not matched to a gene: 8. Germline values: CDR1 SGHRS, CDR2 YFSETQ. The CDR3 loop reads CASSETGGSSYGYTF. The CDR3 DNA follows: TGCGCCAGCAGCGAGACAGGGGGCTCGTCTTATGGCTACACCTTC.

This clonotype was seen a handful of times. The chain combines TRBV20-1 with TRBJ2-1, with TRBD2 matching over 13 bases. Germline loops: CDR1 DFQATT, CDR2 SNEGSKA (reference sequence). Trimming cost V 0 bases and J 11 bases; bases outside gene matches: 7. This CDR3 has 15 amino acids. CDR3 DNA sequence: TGCAGTGCTAGAGACCCACTAGCGGGAGGGGGGAAGCAGTTCTTC. Translating gives CSARDPLAGGGKQFF.

The sample holds many counts of this clonotype. V gene TRBV6-2 or TRBV6-3 combines with J gene TRBJ2-7; 10 positions agree with TRBD2. This CDR3 comprises 15 residues. Germline lookup yields CDR1 MNHEY and CDR2 SVGEGT. V was clipped by 5 bases and J by 2 bases; unmatched bases: 6. CDR3 in amino acids: CASSPIAGGTYEQYF. The CDR3 region has the DNA TGTGCCAGCAGTCCGATAGCGGGGGGCACCTACGAGCAGTACTTC.

For this clonotype: Since a much larger clone is just one base distant, this may be a read error. This chain connects TRBV6-2 or TRBV6-3 to TRBJ2-3; D gene ambiguous. This CDR3 contains 13 residues. In germline, CDR1 is MNHEY, CDR2 SVGEGT. Trimming stripped 5 bases from V and 6 bases from J, with 12 bases between. The CDR3 DNA sequence: TGTGCCAGCAGTGACCGGGCCCCGGATACGCAGTATTTT. Translating it yields CASSDRAPDTQYF.

The V and J genes are TRBV20-1 and TRBJ2-3; 9 nucleotides match TRBD2. CDR1 is DFQATT and CDR2 is SNEGSKA in the germline V gene (reference sequence). The V segment lost 1 base and the J segment 3 bases; nucleotides outside the gene matches: 5. This CDR3 contains 15 residues. Written as DNA, the CDR3 is TGCAGTGCTAGAGGAAGGCTAGCGGGAACAGATACGCAGTATTTT. This translates into CSARGRLAGTDTQYF.

There are many counts of this clonotype. Here the CDR3 reads CASSWGTSGSYEQYF. For the CDR3, the DNA is TGCGCCAGCAGCTGGGGGACTAGCGGTTCCTACGAGCAGTACTTC. The rearrangement joins TRBV5-1 to TRBJ2-7; 11 nucleotides line up with TRBD2. The trim removed 3 bases at V and 1 base at J, leaving 3 bases unmatched. The germline V gene has CDR1 SGHRS and CDR2 YFSETQ. The CDR3 is 15 amino acids.

This clonotype was seen more than once but under ten times. The gene calls are TRBV18 and TRBJ2-7; 9 bases are a match to TRBD2. The V segment lost 9 bases and the J segment 0 bases; nucleotides outside the gene matches: 6. This CDR3 is 14 amino acids long. Germline values: CDR1 KGHSH, CDR2 LQKENI. DNA of the CDR3: TGTGCCAGTACCGGGACTAGCTCCTCCTACGAGCAGTACTTC. Translation gives CASTGTSSSYEQYF.

There are a few counts of this clonotype. The chain recombines TRBV20-1 with TRBJ1-3, with D perhaps matching TRBD1 (5 bases). The CDR3 extends over 13 amino acids. Germline-derived CDR1 and CDR2 are DFQATT and SNEGSKA (reference sequence). CDR3 in DNA: TGCACCCCTCGGACGGGGGCTGGAAACACCATATATTTT. Translating gives CTPRTGAGNTIYF.

The V gene is TRBV20-1, the J gene TRBJ2-3; 8 bases are shared with TRBD2. V was pared by 0 bases and J by 0 bases, with 14 bases of the junction left unmatched. CDR1 is DFQATT, CDR2 SNEGSKA, per germline (reference sequence). The CDR3 extends over 19 amino acids. The CDR3 region is CSARDLGLTSAVSTDTQYF. In nucleotides, the CDR3 is TGCAGTGCTAGAGATTTAGGTTTGACTAGCGCCGTTAGCACAGATACGCAGTATTTT.

In this sample, this clonotype turned up a few times. The chain joins TRBV5-1 to TRBJ2-7, with TRBD1 identical over 9 bases. The CDR3 runs to 15 residues. The J segment lost 6 bases and the V segment lost 2 bases, leaving 9 bases of the junction unmatched. Looked up from germline, CDR1 is SGHRS and CDR2 is YFSETQ. DNA of the CDR3: TGCGCCAGCAGCTTCACCTCCGGGACAGGGTCCGAGCAGTACTTC. Amino acid sequence: CASSFTSGTGSEQYF.

At least ten counts were recorded for this clonotype. The chain employs TRBV28 and TRBJ2-5; perhaps TRBD1 as D (6 bases). Germline V gives CDR1 MDHEN, CDR2 SYDVKM. Trimming took off 6 bases at V and 3 bases at J, with 11 bases between the two ends. The CDR3 loop spans 13 amino acids. CDR3 in amino acids: CASRDTGKETQYF. The CDR3 DNA reads as TGTGCCAGCAGAGACACAGGGAAAGAGACCCAGTACTTC.

As to this clonotype: A clone one base away is much larger, so this may be a read error. V gene TRBV11-2 combines with J gene TRBJ2-1; 8 bases match TRBD2. Germline values: CDR1 SGHAT, CDR2 FQNNGV. The ends lost 5 bases at V and 4 bases at J; junction bases unmatched: 13. This CDR3 comprises 17 residues. In DNA, the CDR3 is TGTGCCAGCAGCGGGGTGGCGGGAGGAACGATTTACAATGAGCAGTTCTTC. It translates to CASSGVAGGTIYNEQFF.

This clonotype has only a few counts. V usage is TRBV5-1 and J usage is TRBJ2-2, with D uncertain. Germline loops: CDR1 SGHRS, CDR2 YFSETQ. Trimming pared 4 bases from V and 8 bases from J, leaving 12 bases between. The CDR3 length is 13 residues. The CDR3 region has the DNA TGCGCCAGCAGCGATGACTCCCTTGGGGAGCTGTTTTTT. Translated: CASSDDSLGELFF.

This clonotype showed up just a few times. This chain links TRBV20-1 with TRBJ2-5; D may be TRBD1 or TRBD2 (5 bases each). The germline V gene has CDR1 DFQATT and CDR2 SNEGSKA (reference sequence). Trimming pared 4 bases from V and 3 bases from J, leaving 15 bases between. CDR3 length: 14 residues. Here the CDR3 reads CSANRDPLEETQYF. CDR3 DNA: TGCAGTGCTAACCGGGACCCCCTCGAAGAGACCCAGTACTTC.

This clonotype has at least ten counts. The chain combines TRBV30 with TRBJ2-1, with 7 bases fitting TRBD2. V lost 2 bases to trimming and J lost 0 bases; unmatched junction nucleotides: 7. CDR1 is GTSNPN and CDR2 is SVGIG in the germline V gene (reference sequence). CDR3 length: 16 amino acids. The CDR3 DNA is TGTGCCTGGAGTTCAGGGACTATCCCCTCCTACAATGAGCAGTTCTTC. Amino acids: CAWSSGTIPSYNEQFF.

This clonotype showed up just a few times. The chain has TRBV11-2 and TRBJ2-1, with 8 bases aligning to TRBD2. This CDR3 is built from 18 residues. Germline V gene sequence: CDR1 SGHAT, CDR2 FQNNGV. The J segment lost 5 bases and the V segment lost 5 bases, leaving 17 bases of the junction unmatched. Here the CDR3 DNA reads TGTGCCAGCAGCCCCGAGACGAGGGAGCGGGAGAGCCACAATGAGCAGTTCTTC. Its translation: CASSPETRERESHNEQFF.